This entry lists 29 T cell receptor beta chains sequenced from one sample in a study of long-term antiretroviral therapy in people with HIV. At the survey level, the v3.0 immunoSEQ assay was run. Profiling relied on immunoSEQ multiplex PCR, and the TCRdb table lists in-frame clones only, not all of them. The repertoire includes fewer than 20,000 clones, over 75% of them detected once, and less than 9.5% sits in the top ten. Sequences were derived from unsorted PBMCs, sampled 4.2 years after starting antiretroviral therapy. Every receptor here comes from a man aged 45-60 years with HIV.

CDR3: CASGSGQGTDTQYF. DNA for the CDR3: TGTGCCAGCGGCTCGGGACAGGGCACAGATACGCAGTATTTT. The chain links TRBV28 to TRBJ2-3, with 8 bases lining up with TRBD1. CDR3 length: 14 residues. Germline CDR1 MDHEN, CDR2 SYDVKM. Trimming cost V 8 bases and J 1 base; bases outside gene matches: 5.

This sequence joins TRBV5-6 and TRBJ2-1; 7 bases match TRBD1. CDR1 is SGHDT, CDR2 YYEEEE, per germline. The CDR3 length is 15 residues. V lost 1 base to trimming and J lost 0 bases; unmatched junction nucleotides: 1. The CDR3 is CASSLPGGSYNEQFF. The CDR3, as DNA: TGTGCCAGCAGCTTGCCAGGGGGCTCCTACAATGAGCAGTTCTTC.

The gene calls are TRBV7-2 and TRBJ2-7; D is uncertain. Germline lookup yields CDR1 SGHTA and CDR2 FQGNSA. This CDR3 comprises 12 residues. V was shortened by 3 bases and J by 3 bases, with 6 bases between the two germline ends. The DNA of the CDR3 is TGTGCCAGCAGCTTGTCAGGCTACGAGCAGTACTTC. Translated: CASSLSGYEQYF.

This clone was counted between two and nine times. J is TRBJ1-2 and V is TRBV2, with D unresolved. This CDR3 contains 13 residues. The ends were cut back, 0 bases at V and 2 bases at J, with 4 bases in the middle. CDR1 is SNHLY and CDR2 is FYNNEI in the germline V gene. CDR3 amino acids: CASSEASNYGYTF. The CDR3 DNA is TGTGCCAGCAGTGAAGCTTCCAACTATGGCTACACCTTC.

The chain has TRBV28 and TRBJ1-4; no definite D call. This CDR3 comprises 16 residues. From germline, CDR1 is MDHEN and CDR2 SYDVKM. V lost 7 bases, J lost 4 bases, and 19 bases lay in between. The CDR3 coding sequence is TGTGCCAGCACCCTAGAGAGGAGACGGTATAATGAAAAACTGTTTTTT. Encoded protein: CASTLERRRYNEKLFF.

The chain joins TRBV7-6 to TRBJ1-2, with D possibly being TRBD1 (6 bases). Germline loops: CDR1 SGHVS, CDR2 FNYEAQ. The ends were cut back, 5 bases at V and 3 bases at J, with 13 bases in the middle. CDR3 length equals 14 residues. The CDR3 DNA follows: TGTGCCAGCAGCCTTACCCCAGGGGACTATGGCTACACCTTC. It translates to CASSLTPGDYGYTF.

This rearrangement joins TRBV6-1 to TRBJ1-1; 8 nucleotides line up with TRBD1. V gave up 6 bases and J gave up 6 bases; unmatched junction bases: 9. CDR3 size: 14 residues. CDR1 and CDR2 (germline): MNHNS, SASEGT. CDR3 residues: CASSDRQGRPEAFF. DNA of the CDR3: TGTGCCAGCAGCGACCGACAGGGGAGACCTGAAGCTTTCTTT.

The chain recombines TRBV5-6 with TRBJ2-7, with D uncertain. Trimming cost V 6 bases and J 4 bases, with 14 bases left between them. CDR3 size: 13 residues. Germline CDR1 is SGHDT and CDR2 is YYEEEE. The CDR3 loop reads CASNRLAFYEQYF. The CDR3 nucleotides are TGTGCCAGCAATAGACTTGCGTTTTACGAGCAGTACTTC. The whole variable domain, remainder taken from reference TRBV5-6 and TRBJ2-7, is DAGVTQSPTHLIKTRGQQVTLRCSPKSGHDTVSWYQQALGQGPQFIFQYYEEEERQRGNFPDRFSGHQFPNYSSELNVNALLLGDSALYLCASNRLAFYEQYFGPGTRLTVT.

The chain recombines TRBV20-1 with TRBJ2-5; D uncertain. The germline V and J ends were trimmed by 0 bases and 5 bases, with 4 bases remaining between them. Germline-derived CDR1 and CDR2 are DFQATT and SNEGSKA (reference sequence). CDR3 length equals 11 residues. CDR3 nucleotide sequence: TGCAGTGCTAGAGACCGGGAGACCCAGTACTTC. This gives the protein CSARDRETQYF.

The V and J genes are TRBV27 and TRBJ2-7, with no clear D. V lost 3 bases to trimming and J lost 2 bases, with 11 bases between them. The germline V gene encodes CDR1 MNHEY and CDR2 SMNVEV (reference sequence). The CDR3 sequence is 14 residues long. The CDR3 reads CASSLKGSTYEQYF. The CDR3, as DNA: TGTGCCAGCAGTTTGAAAGGTTCTACCTACGAGCAGTACTTC.

The V call is TRBV7-2, the J call TRBJ2-7; TRBD1 matches 9 bases. Looked up from germline, CDR1 is SGHTA and CDR2 is FQGNSA. CDR3 length equals 14 residues. The V gene end was trimmed by 5 bases and the J gene end by 4 bases; junction bases not matched to a gene: 6. The chain's CDR3 is CASSAGQGRYEQYF. CDR3 in DNA: TGTGCCAGCAGCGCGGGACAGGGTAGATACGAGCAGTACTTC. Drawing the rest from reference TRBV7-2 and TRBJ2-7, the complete variable domain is GAGVSQSPSNKVTEKGKDVELRCDPISGHTALYWYRQSLGQGLEFLIYFQGNSAPDKSGLPSDRFSAERTGGSVSTLTIQRTQQEDSAVYLCASSAGQGRYEQYFGPGTRLTVT.

V is TRBV5-4 and J is TRBJ2-2; D not certain. V was cut by 2 bases and J by 6 bases, with 8 bases left in between. The CDR3 loop spans 13 amino acids. Germline CDR1 is SGHNT and CDR2 is YYREEE (reference sequence). CDR3 sequence reads: CASSFRNPGELFF. In nucleotides, the CDR3 is TGTGCCAGCAGCTTCAGGAATCCCGGGGAGCTGTTTTTT.

The chain employs TRBV30 and TRBJ2-7; no firm D call. CDR3 length: 13 residues. The germline gives CDR1 GTSNPN, CDR2 SVGIG (reference sequence). The V end lost 3 bases, the J end lost 7 bases, and 16 bases lay between the germline ends. The CDR3 region is CAWSGRSLSEQYF. The CDR3 region has the DNA TGTGCCTGGAGCGGACGGAGCCTAAGTGAGCAGTACTTC. The entire variable domain, with the rest obtained from reference TRBV30 and TRBJ2-7, is as follows: SQTIHQWPATLVQPVGSPLSLECTVEGTSNPNLYWYRQAAGRGLQLLFYSVGIGQISSEVPQNLSASRPQDRQFILSSKKLLLSDSGFYLCAWSGRSLSEQYFGPGTRLTVT.

V gene TRBV19 combines with J gene TRBJ1-1, with D perhaps matching TRBD1 (6 bases). The ends were cut back, 2 bases at V and 2 bases at J, with 18 bases in the middle. CDR1 is LNHDA, CDR2 SQIVND, per germline (reference sequence). CDR3 size: 17 residues. Here the CDR3 DNA reads TGTGCCAGTAGTATAAGGGGCCCAACGACAGGAAACACTGAAGCTTTCTTT. Amino acids: CASSIRGPTTGNTEAFF.

This sequence joins TRBV6-5 and TRBJ1-1; unclear D gene. Germline loops: CDR1 MNHEY, CDR2 SVGAGI. With 4 bases removed from V and 0 bases from J, the gap between germline ends came to 9 bases. The CDR3 runs 14 residues. The CDR3 loop is CASSFAGMNTEAFF. For the CDR3, the DNA is TGTGCCAGCAGTTTTGCGGGAATGAACACTGAAGCTTTCTTT.

This rearrangement joins TRBV7-9 to TRBJ1-1; D gene ambiguous. Trimming stripped 5 bases from V and 3 bases from J, with 13 bases between. The CDR3 covers 14 residues. CDR1 and CDR2 (germline): SEHNR, FQNEAQ (reference sequence). The CDR3 coding sequence is TGTGCCAGCAGCCCCCCCCGTCGGGACACTGAAGCTTTCTTT. Translated, it gives CASSPPRRDTEAFF.

The rearrangement joins TRBV18 to TRBJ1-1; D remains ambiguous. Trimming removed 3 bases at V and 2 bases at J, with 10 bases between. The CDR3 contains 14 residues. Per germline, CDR1 KGHSH and CDR2 LQKENI. The CDR3 sequence: CASSPVAVNTEAFF. The CDR3, as DNA: TGTGCCAGCTCACCGGTAGCGGTTAACACTGAAGCTTTCTTT.

The chain couples TRBV2 to TRBJ2-7; 14 bases map to TRBD2. There are 15 residues in the CDR3. Germline values: CDR1 SNHLY, CDR2 FYNNEI. Unmatched junction bases numbered 6, after V lost 4 bases and J lost 7 bases. This chain's CDR3 is CASSGLAGGPGEQYF. The CDR3 nucleotides are TGTGCCAGCAGTGGACTAGCGGGGGGGCCGGGGGAGCAGTACTTC.

J is TRBJ2-1 and V is TRBV7-8; a possible D gene is TRBD1 (6 bases). Trimming took 4 bases from V and 7 from J, leaving 8 bases between them. CDR3 length: 12 amino acids. Germline V gives CDR1 SGHVS, CDR2 FQNEAQ. CDR3 protein: CASSSQGNEQFF. The CDR3 DNA reads as TGTGCCAGCAGCTCCCAGGGGAATGAGCAGTTCTTC.

This chain joins TRBV6-5 and TRBJ2-5; 8 positions agree with TRBD1. The germline V gene has CDR1 MNHEY and CDR2 SVGAGI. The trim removed 4 bases at V and 1 base at J, leaving 5 bases unmatched. The CDR3 covers 15 residues. The CDR3 DNA is TGTGCCAGCAGTTCATACAGGGGGTTCCAAGAGACCCAGTACTTC. It yields the protein CASSSYRGFQETQYF.

The CDR3, as DNA: TGCAGAGCCTCGGAGAACACTGAAGCTTTCTTT. Translation gives CRASENTEAFF. The chain uses TRBV20-1 and TRBJ1-1; no clear D gene. Germline CDR1 is DFQATT and CDR2 is SNEGSKA (reference sequence). The CDR3 has 11 residues.

The V gene is TRBV19, the J gene TRBJ2-7; perhaps TRBD2 as D (6 bases). The CDR3 totals 15 residues. Germline-derived CDR1 and CDR2 are LNHDA and SQIVND (reference sequence). Trimming shortened V by 3 bases and J by 2 bases, and 14 bases separated the two germline ends. In DNA, the CDR3 is TGTGCCAGTAGTATGGCGGGGTTACCCACCTACGAGCAGTACTTC. Amino acid sequence: CASSMAGLPTYEQYF.

The J gene is TRBJ1-1, the V gene TRBV6-5; no definite D call. The CDR3 has 13 residues. Germline V gene sequence: CDR1 MNHEY, CDR2 SVGAGI. Trimming shortened V by 6 bases and J by 1 base, and 9 bases separated the two germline ends. In nucleotides, the CDR3 is TGTGCCAGCAGCTCTCCTTCGAACACTGAAGCTTTCTTT. Encoded protein: CASSSPSNTEAFF.

The V gene is TRBV29-1, the J gene TRBJ1-1; TRBD1 matches at 7 bases. V lost 0 bases and J lost 4; bases outside the gene matches: 8. Per germline, CDR1 SQVTM and CDR2 ANQGSEA. CDR3 length: 15 amino acids. The CDR3 coding sequence is TGCAGCGTTGAAGATCCGTGGGCAGGGGGCACTGAAGCTTTCTTT. Protein sequence: CSVEDPWAGGTEAFF.

The chain employs TRBV6-6 and TRBJ1-1, with D hard to call. Trimming removed 4 bases at V and 0 bases at J, with 15 bases between. This CDR3 has 16 residues. Germline CDR1 is MNHNY and CDR2 is SVGAGI (reference sequence). CDR3 in amino acids: CASSSGYTIMNTEAFF. The CDR3 DNA follows: TGTGCCAGCAGTTCCGGGTACACCATAATGAACACTGAAGCTTTCTTT.

Written as DNA, the CDR3 is TGTGCCTACCGATCGAGACAGGGGCTTTACACTGAAGCTTTCTTT. Translation: CAYRSRQGLYTEAFF. V usage is TRBV9 and J usage is TRBJ1-1; 8 nucleotides agree with TRBD1. The CDR3 extends over 15 amino acids. Germline V gene sequence: CDR1 SGDLS, CDR2 YYNGEE. With V trimmed by 10 bases and J by 3 bases, 14 bases remained unmatched.

This clone occurred a few times. The chain joins TRBV5-4 to TRBJ1-2; D is unresolved. This CDR3 region has 11 residues. Germline assignment: CDR1 SGHNT and CDR2 YYREEE (reference sequence). V lost 2 bases to trimming and J lost 6 bases, with 5 bases between them. The CDR3 coding sequence is TGTGCCAGCAGCTTCGGAGATGGCTACACCTTC. It translates to CASSFGDGYTF.

The chain employs TRBV29-1 and TRBJ2-6; 14 nucleotides agree with TRBD2. This CDR3 comprises 18 residues. CDR1 and CDR2 (germline): SQVTM, ANQGSEA. V lost 3 bases and J lost 0; bases outside the gene matches: 4. DNA of the CDR3: TGCAGCGTTGATGGGACTAGCGGGGGAATCTCTGGGGCCAACGTCCTGACTTTC. Protein sequence: CSVDGTSGGISGANVLTF.

The rearrangement uses TRBV30 and TRBJ2-2, with TRBD2 matching over 12 bases. Germline V gene sequence: CDR1 GTSNPN, CDR2 SVGIG (reference sequence). V lost 3 bases to trimming and J lost 5 bases; unmatched junction nucleotides: 1. This CDR3 comprises 14 residues. The chain's CDR3 is CAWRGTSGTGELFF. The CDR3 DNA reads TGTGCCTGGAGGGGGACTAGCGGGACCGGGGAGCTGTTTTTT.